One sample yielded the 26 T cell receptor beta chains listed below, sequenced in a study of blood T cell repertoires in COVID-19. Data came from immunoSEQ multiplex PCR; TCRdb stores just in-frame clones and leaves some out. The sample consists of around 160,000 clones, around 80% of them appearing once. The sequencing sample was made of peripheral blood. These receptors all come from a woman over 75 with acute or convalescent COVID-19.

Worth noting for this clone: A read error may produce the germline difference seen at one junction end. The rearrangement uses TRBV5-6 and TRBJ2-7; TRBD2 is a possible D gene (5 bases). The CDR3 consists of 11 residues. Germline assignment: CDR1 SGHDT and CDR2 YYEEEE. The CDR3: CASSLDTSIFF. DNA of the CDR3: TGTGCCAGCAGCTTGGATACTAGTATTTTCTTC. The full variable domain, its missing parts supplied by reference TRBV5-6 and TRBJ2-7, is DAGVTQSPTHLIKTRGQQVTLRCSPKSGHDTVSWYQQALGQGPQFIFQYYEEEERQRGNFPDRFSGHQFPNYSSELNVNALLLGDSALYLCASSLDTSIFFGPGTRLTVT.

The chain carries TRBV6-1 and TRBJ1-6, with 7 bases that match TRBD1. The CDR3 runs to 15 residues. CDR1 and CDR2 (germline): MNHNS, SASEGT. With 0 bases clipped from V and 10 bases from J, the junction kept 6 bases outside the gene matches. This CDR3 reads CASSEAATGESPLHF. The CDR3, as DNA: TGTGCCAGCAGTGAAGCGGCAACAGGGGAATCACCCCTCCACTTT.

The genes are TRBV19 and TRBJ1-2, with TRBD1 as a possible D gene (6 bases). This CDR3 is 16 amino acids long. V shed 7 bases and J shed 5 bases, with 23 bases lying between them. From germline, CDR1 is LNHDA and CDR2 SQIVND (reference sequence). The CDR3 DNA follows: TGTGCCAGTACCGTGGGGACAAGGCCCGACAAGTATGGCTACACCTTC. This sequence encodes CASTVGTRPDKYGYTF.

This chain links TRBV24-1 with TRBJ2-2; 8 nucleotides agree with TRBD2. V was clipped by 2 bases and J by 6 bases; unmatched bases: 7. Germline CDR1 is KGHDR and CDR2 is SFDVKD. The CDR3 consists of 16 residues. The CDR3 protein is CATSDYGAGASGELFF. In DNA form, the CDR3 reads TGTGCCACCAGTGATTATGGAGCGGGAGCGTCCGGGGAGCTGTTTTTT.

In DNA, the CDR3 is TGTGCCAGCAGCTTAGAAGGGGGGGGTAGATCTGAAGCTTTCTTT. Translated, it gives CASSLEGGGRSEAFF. The genes are TRBV11-2 and TRBJ1-1, with a weak D call TRBD1 (6 bases). CDR3 length: 15 amino acids. V lost 0 bases to trimming and J lost 6 bases, with 14 bases between them. Germline V gene data show CDR1 as SGHAT and CDR2 as FQNNGV.

The chain is built from TRBV5-1 and TRBJ1-1, with D possibly being TRBD1 (6 bases). The V end was cut by 0 bases, the J end by 4 bases, with 16 bases between. CDR3 length: 16 residues. Germline lookup yields CDR1 SGHRS and CDR2 YFSETQ. CDR3 nucleotides: TGCGCCAGCAGCTTGGAGGCAGGGGCCCGTAGCACTGAAGCTTTCTTT. Its translation is CASSLEAGARSTEAFF.

The genes are TRBV3-1 (or the pseudogene TRBV3-2) and TRBJ1-2; D unresolved. The V end was cut by 1 base, the J end by 7 bases, with 10 bases between. The CDR3 totals 13 residues. Germline V gives CDR1 LGHDT, CDR2 YNNKEL (reference sequence). In nucleotides, the CDR3 is TGTGCCAGCAGCCAAGGAGGTATGAGTGGCTACACCTTC. Its protein product is CASSQGGMSGYTF.

The rearrangement uses TRBV5-8 and TRBJ1-1; D uncertain. CDR3 length: 12 residues. V lost 7 bases to trimming and J lost 4 bases, with 11 bases between them. Germline V gene data show CDR1 as SGHTS and CDR2 as YDEGEE. As DNA, the CDR3 is TGTGCCAGCGGTCGGTTGAGCACTGAAGCTTTCTTT. Amino acid sequence: CASGRLSTEAFF. Together with reference TRBV5-8 and TRBJ1-1, the CDR3 gives the full variable domain: EAGVTQSPTHLIKTRGQQATLRCSPISGHTSVYWYQQALGLGLQFLLWYDEGEERNRGNFPPRFSGRQFPNYSSELNVNALELEDSALYLCASGRLSTEAFFGQGTRLTVV.

The chain couples TRBV4-2 to TRBJ1-4, with D uncertain. This CDR3 region has 14 residues. The germline V gene has CDR1 LGHNA and CDR2 YNFKEQ. Trimming removed 4 bases at V and 0 bases at J, with 6 bases between. The CDR3 nucleotides are TGTGCCAGCAGCCTCACTTCAACTAATGAAAAACTGTTTTTT. Protein product: CASSLTSTNEKLFF.

The genes are TRBV7-9 and TRBJ2-7, with 7 nucleotides matching TRBD1. V lost 1 base and J lost 3; bases outside the gene matches: 3. From germline, CDR1 is SEHNR and CDR2 FQNEAQ (reference sequence). The CDR3 is 14 residues long. This CDR3 is CASSLGGGGYEQYF. The CDR3 nucleotides are TGTGCCAGCAGCTTAGGAGGGGGCGGCTACGAGCAGTACTTC. The full variable domain, completed using reference TRBV7-9 and TRBJ2-7, is DTGVSQNPRHKITKRGQNVTFRCDPISEHNRLYWYRQTLGQGPEFLTYFQNEAQLEKSRLLSDRFSAERPKGSFSTLEIQRTEQGDSAMYLCASSLGGGGYEQYFGPGTRLTVT.

Only a few counts were recorded for this clone. The J gene is TRBJ2-1, the V gene TRBV28; weak D call: TRBD2 (5 bases). Germline-derived CDR1 and CDR2 are MDHEN and SYDVKM. CDR3 length: 15 amino acids. Trimming took 6 bases from V and 7 from J, leaving 19 bases between them. CDR3: CASRGRFLGGNEQFF. CDR3 bases: TGTGCCAGCAGAGGGCGCTTCCTCGGAGGAAATGAGCAGTTCTTC.

Regarding this clone: Relative to the germline gene, one junction end is altered; a read error may explain this. The chain employs TRBV7-7 and TRBJ1-3, with no clear D. The CDR3 has 18 residues. Germline loops: CDR1 SSHAT, CDR2 FNYEAQ (reference sequence). For the CDR3, the DNA is TGTGCTAGCAGCTTAGCGCGAGGAGGGCCGGAGCGCCGAAACACCATATATTTT. It encodes CASSLARGGPERRNTIYF.

In this sample, this clone turned up a few times. V gene TRBV4-2 combines with J gene TRBJ2-2; 10 nucleotides line up with TRBD2. The CDR3 totals 18 residues. J gave up 8 bases and V 0 bases, and 12 bases lay outside the gene matches. Germline CDR1 LGHNA, CDR2 YNFKEQ. CDR3 protein: CASSQDLQRGGLTGELFF. The CDR3 bases are TGTGCCAGCAGCCAAGATCTTCAGCGGGGGGGCCTAACGGGGGAGCTGTTTTTT.

This chain uses TRBV27 with TRBJ1-2, with 7 positions matching TRBD1. CDR3 length: 13 residues. V lost 3 bases, J lost 7 bases, and 5 bases stayed unmatched. Germline assignment: CDR1 MNHEY and CDR2 SMNVEV (reference sequence). CDR3 bases: TGTGCCAGCAGTTTGGAGGGGGCAGGTGGCTACACCTTC. Protein product: CASSLEGAGGYTF.

The chain joins TRBV15 to TRBJ2-2, with 11 bases lining up with TRBD2. With V trimmed by 3 bases and J by 5 bases, 8 bases remained unmatched. The CDR3 has 17 amino acids. Per the germline V gene, CDR1 is LNHNV and CDR2 is YYDKDF (reference sequence). CDR3 sequence: CATSRETSGRNTGELFF. As DNA, the CDR3 is TGTGCCACCAGCAGGGAAACTAGCGGGAGAAATACCGGGGAGCTGTTTTTT.

In its sample, this clone was seen a few times. The chain combines TRBV29-1 with TRBJ2-3; a possible D gene is TRBD1 (6 bases). The length of the CDR3 is 14 residues. The V gene lost 7 bases and the J gene lost 4 bases, with 18 bases spanning the gap. Germline V gene lookup returns CDR1 SQVTM and CDR2 ANQGSEA. The chain's CDR3 is CSAQGMRGADTQYF. CDR3 sequence (DNA): TGCAGCGCCCAGGGGATGCGAGGGGCAGATACGCAGTATTTT.

The J gene is TRBJ1-6, the V gene TRBV14; 7 positions match TRBD1. The CDR3 loop spans 15 amino acids. The V segment lost 3 bases and the J segment 7 bases; nucleotides outside the gene matches: 6. Looked up from germline, CDR1 is SGHDN and CDR2 is FVKESK. CDR3 residues: CASSHRTGTNSPLHF. The CDR3 region has the DNA TGTGCCAGCAGCCACCGGACAGGAACGAATTCACCCCTCCACTTT. The whole variable domain, filled in from reference TRBV14 and TRBJ1-6, reads EAGVTQFPSHSVIEKGQTVTLRCDPISGHDNLYWYRRVMGKEIKFLLHFVKESKQDESGMPNNRFLAERTGGTYSTLKVQPAELEDSGVYFCASSHRTGTNSPLHFGNGTRLTVT.

The V and J genes are TRBV3-1 (or the pseudogene TRBV3-2) and TRBJ2-7, with a tentative D call TRBD1 (6 bases). The V gene lost 0 bases and the J gene lost 6 bases, with 15 bases spanning the gap. There are 15 residues in the CDR3. Germline V gives CDR1 LGHDT, CDR2 YNNKEL (reference sequence). CDR3 nucleotide sequence: TGTGCCAGCAGCCAAGATTGGGGGCAGCCCTCCGAGCAGTACTTC. It encodes CASSQDWGQPSEQYF.

The chain carries TRBV9 and TRBJ2-1; a weak D match, TRBD1 (6 bases). There are 16 residues in the CDR3. The V end lost 4 bases, the J end lost 0 bases, and 14 bases lay between the germline ends. Germline CDR1 SGDLS, CDR2 YYNGEE. CDR3 loop: CASSPPSDSSYNEQFF. The CDR3 DNA sequence: TGTGCCAGCAGCCCCCCGTCGGACAGCTCCTACAATGAGCAGTTCTTC.

J is TRBJ1-1 and V is TRBV5-5; D is unresolved. The V gene lost 3 bases and the J gene lost 3 bases, with 15 bases spanning the gap. The CDR3 runs to 15 residues. CDR1 and CDR2 from the germline V gene are SGHKS and YYEKEE (reference sequence). The CDR3 region has the DNA TGTGCCAGCAGCTGGGAGTCGGTAGGTTACACTGAAGCTTTCTTT. Translating it yields CASSWESVGYTEAFF.

In its sample, this clone was seen once. The chain employs TRBV7-3 and TRBJ2-1; 8 positions match TRBD2. The CDR3 runs 16 residues. The germline CDR1 and CDR2 sequences are SGHTA and FQGTGA. V shed 5 bases and J 3 bases; nucleotides not matched to a gene: 9. DNA of the CDR3: TGTGCCAGCAGCAGCGCGGTAGCGGGGTTCTACAATGAGCAGTTCTTC. Its translation: CASSSAVAGFYNEQFF.

As to this clone: The sample has other DNA sequences that encode this CDR3 too. V usage is TRBV19 and J usage is TRBJ1-5, with a possible D match to TRBD1 (5 bases). The CDR3 is made up of 13 amino acids. The germline V and J ends were trimmed by 3 bases and 7 bases, with 10 bases remaining between them. Germline CDR1 LNHDA, CDR2 SQIVND (reference sequence). In nucleotides, the CDR3 is TGTGCCAGTAGTATCCCAGGGAACCAGCCCCAGCATTTT. Translation gives CASSIPGNQPQHF.

This chain joins TRBV7-6 and TRBJ2-3; 11 bases are shared with TRBD2. J gave up 6 bases and V 1 base, and 6 bases lay outside the gene matches. The germline CDR1 and CDR2 sequences are SGHVS and FNYEAQ. The CDR3 is 16 amino acids. The CDR3 here is CASSLGSGGAADTQYF. Written as DNA, the CDR3 is TGTGCCAGCAGCTTAGGTAGCGGGGGGGCCGCGGATACGCAGTATTTT.

As to this clone: At one end the junction does not follow the germline gene, possibly because of a read error. The V gene is TRBV7-7, the J gene TRBJ2-5; a possible D gene is TRBD2 (5 bases). Germline V gene data show CDR1 as SSHAT and CDR2 as FNYEAQ (reference sequence). CDR3 length: 15 residues. DNA for the CDR3: TGTGCTAGCAGCTTTACCGGGGTCCCCTCGGAGACCCAGTACTTC. Translation gives CASSFTGVPSETQYF.

This clone came up a few times. The chain combines TRBV11-2 with TRBJ1-1, with 7 bases identical to TRBD1. Germline V lookup: CDR1 SGHAT, CDR2 FQNNGV. V shed 4 bases and J 4 bases; nucleotides not matched to a gene: 3. The length of the CDR3 is 13 residues. For the CDR3, the DNA is TGTGCCAGCAGCTCTTCAGGGGGCACTGAAGCTTTCTTT. Amino acid sequence: CASSSSGGTEAFF.

The table lists this clone with a few counts. The chain uses TRBV14 and TRBJ1-2, with D unclear. This CDR3 comprises 14 residues. V lost 0 bases and J 5 bases, leaving 10 bases between the germline ends. CDR1 is SGHDN, CDR2 FVKESK, per germline. The CDR3 protein is CASSQEADIYGYTF. The CDR3 DNA follows: TGTGCCAGCAGCCAAGAGGCAGACATTTATGGCTACACCTTC.